Shown below are 17 T cell receptor beta chains from a single sample sequenced in a study of siplizumab effects on memory and regulatory T cells. This table comes from immunoSEQ multiplex PCR, and its TCRdb copy is limited to in-frame clones, with some not included. The repertoire consists of 100,000 or so clones, with more than 85% occurring once and the leading ten covering about 2.4%. The sequenced sample was CD4+ T cells sorted from blood. The source of these receptors is a human donor in good health. Some clones in this sample may be carry-over from other donors' samples.

The rearrangement uses TRBV28 and TRBJ2-6; the D gene is possibly TRBD2 (6 bases). CDR3 length equals 15 residues. The V and J ends lost 10 bases and 2 bases respectively, with 15 bases between them. Per the germline V gene, CDR1 is MDHEN and CDR2 is SYDVKM. In DNA, the CDR3 is TGTGCCACCGGGATAGCGGCCCCTGGGGCCAACGTCCTGACTTTC. Translation gives CATGIAAPGANVLTF.

The chain has TRBV10-3 and TRBJ2-3, with TRBD2 matching over 11 bases. This CDR3 spans 16 amino acids. Germline assignment: CDR1 ENHRY and CDR2 SYGVKD. Trimming removed 4 bases from V and 2 bases from J; junction bases left unmatched: 5. CDR3 amino acids: CAISVSTSGDTDTQYF. In DNA form, the CDR3 reads TGTGCCATCAGTGTATCGACTAGCGGGGACACAGATACGCAGTATTTT.

The chain couples TRBV6-5 to TRBJ2-7; D uncertain. Between the trimmed V and J ends, which lost 5 bases and 0 bases, there was a span of 11 bases. The CDR3 runs to 14 residues. Germline-derived CDR1 and CDR2 are MNHEY and SVGAGI. The CDR3 spells CASSPTVSSYEQYF. Written as DNA, the CDR3 is TGTGCCAGCAGTCCGACCGTTAGCTCCTACGAGCAGTACTTC.

The chain recombines TRBV6-5 with TRBJ2-5; TRBD1 matches at 9 bases. The CDR3 consists of 14 residues. V was clipped by 5 bases and J by 4 bases; unmatched bases: 5. The germline gives CDR1 MNHEY, CDR2 SVGAGI. CDR3 DNA: TGTGCCAGCAGTGCCGGGACAGGGAGAGAGACCCAGTACTTC. Translated, it gives CASSAGTGRETQYF.

This clone was seen a single time. V and J are TRBV21-1 and TRBJ2-2; TRBD1, the table's D call, was not compared with the DNA. TRBV21-1 is flagged as a pseudogene. The CDR3 has 16 residues. For the CDR3, the DNA is TGTGCCAGTAGAACTCCGGGACAGGGCCCCACCGGGGAGCTGTTTTTT. Translation: CASRTPGQGPTGELFF.

The chain recombines TRBV5-1 with TRBJ2-5; 7 bases are a match to TRBD2. Germline values: CDR1 SGHRS, CDR2 YFSETQ. V gave up 1 base and J gave up 1 base; unmatched junction bases: 7. The CDR3 is made up of 16 amino acids. The CDR3 DNA follows: TGCGCCAGCAGCTTGTATGGGGGAGGGCCCCAAGAGACCCAGTACTTC. Translating it yields CASSLYGGGPQETQYF.

V usage is TRBV29-1 and J usage is TRBJ1-3; 8 nucleotides align to TRBD1. Germline V CDR1 and CDR2: SQVTM, ANQGSEA. The CDR3 has 14 residues. V trimming: 7 bases; J trimming: 0 bases; junction bases outside the gene matches: 5. CDR3 sequence: CSGRTGSSGNTIYF. CDR3 nucleotide sequence: TGCAGCGGGAGGACAGGGAGCTCTGGAAACACCATATATTTT.

This clone showed up just once. The rearrangement links TRBV9 to TRBJ2-5; 8 positions match TRBD2. This CDR3 contains 15 residues. The germline V gene has CDR1 SGDLS and CDR2 YYNGEE. J was trimmed by 5 bases and V by 2 bases; bases with no gene match: 8. CDR3: CASSVLAGGRETQYF. CDR3 in DNA: TGTGCCAGCAGCGTTCTGGCGGGAGGCCGCGAGACCCAGTACTTC.

The chain carries TRBV6-5 and TRBJ1-3; D might be TRBD1 (5 bases). Per the germline V gene, CDR1 is MNHEY and CDR2 is SVGAGI. The CDR3 runs 13 residues. The ends were cut back, 7 bases at V and 5 bases at J, with 12 bases in the middle. CDR3 loop: CASTRGARNTIYF. The DNA of the CDR3 is TGTGCCAGCACCCGAGGGGCCCGAAACACCATATATTTT.

On this clone: One end of the junction does not line up with germline, which may come from a read error. The V call is TRBV7-7, the J call TRBJ2-1, with TRBD2 matching over 8 bases. The CDR3 is made up of 16 amino acids. Germline lookup yields CDR1 SSHAT and CDR2 FNYEAQ (reference sequence). CDR3 in DNA: TGTGCTAGCAGCCCCTTAGCGGGGAGCACGAATAATGAGCAGTTCTTC. This gives the protein CASSPLAGSTNNEQFF.

The V gene is TRBV4-1, the J gene TRBJ2-1, with TRBD2 matching over 12 bases. The trim removed 2 bases at V and 6 bases at J, leaving 5 bases unmatched. The CDR3 contains 16 residues. Germline V gene sequence: CDR1 MGHRA, CDR2 YSYEKL. In nucleotides, the CDR3 is TGCGCCAGCAGCCAACCGGGACTAGCGGGCCTCAATGAGCAGTTCTTC. Amino acids: CASSQPGLAGLNEQFF.

V usage is TRBV6-5 and J usage is TRBJ1-1; 7 positions match TRBD1. Losses at the gene ends were 2 bases for V and 6 bases for J; bases not matched to a gene: 9. Germline V gene data show CDR1 as MNHEY and CDR2 as SVGAGI. The CDR3 covers 15 residues. As DNA, the CDR3 is TGTGCCAGCAGTTACGAGACAGGGCGTCGGGCTGAAGCTTTCTTT. Its translation is CASSYETGRRAEAFF.

This chain uses TRBV27 with TRBJ2-7; 8 bases map to TRBD1. V was pared by 5 bases and J by 0 bases, with 9 bases of the junction left unmatched. CDR1 MNHEY and CDR2 SMNVEV come from the germline V gene (reference sequence). The CDR3 contains 16 residues. As DNA, the CDR3 is TGTGCCAGCAGTAGGGACAGGAGCACTCTCTCCTACGAGCAGTACTTC. Protein sequence: CASSRDRSTLSYEQYF.

The V gene is TRBV18, the J gene TRBJ2-3, with 7 bases aligning to TRBD1. Unmatched junction bases numbered 6, after V lost 3 bases and J lost 3 bases. CDR1 and CDR2 (germline): KGHSH, LQKENI. The CDR3 length is 15 residues. The CDR3, as DNA: TGTGCCAGCTCACCCTTGGACAGGTTGACAGATACGCAGTATTTT. Amino acids: CASSPLDRLTDTQYF.

Points on this clone: At the DNA level, this CDR3 is encoded by other sequences in the same sample as well. CDR3 loop: CASSRSYEQYF. The CDR3 DNA reads TGTGCCAGCAGTCGTAGCTACGAGCAGTACTTC. The chain employs TRBV11-2 and TRBJ2-7, with no clear D. Germline CDR1 reads SGHAT; CDR2 reads FQNNGV. V was pared by 6 bases and J by 3 bases, with 6 bases between. The CDR3 extends over 11 amino acids.

This chain links TRBV19 with TRBJ2-6; the match to TRBD1 covers 7 bases. V shed 6 bases and J 0 bases; nucleotides not matched to a gene: 8. CDR3 size: 17 residues. Germline CDR1 is LNHDA and CDR2 is SQIVND (reference sequence). CDR3 in DNA: TGTGCCAGTAGCCTAGGACAGGTCCGCTCTGGGGCCAACGTCCTGACTTTC. Translating it yields CASSLGQVRSGANVLTF.

This rearrangement joins TRBV5-1 to TRBJ2-7; D is unclear. The V and J ends lost 4 bases and 4 bases respectively, with 9 bases between them. The CDR3 has 12 amino acids. CDR1 SGHRS and CDR2 YFSETQ come from the germline V gene. The CDR3 coding sequence is TGCGCCAGCAGCATGGGATCGTACGAGCAGTACTTC. Translated: CASSMGSYEQYF.